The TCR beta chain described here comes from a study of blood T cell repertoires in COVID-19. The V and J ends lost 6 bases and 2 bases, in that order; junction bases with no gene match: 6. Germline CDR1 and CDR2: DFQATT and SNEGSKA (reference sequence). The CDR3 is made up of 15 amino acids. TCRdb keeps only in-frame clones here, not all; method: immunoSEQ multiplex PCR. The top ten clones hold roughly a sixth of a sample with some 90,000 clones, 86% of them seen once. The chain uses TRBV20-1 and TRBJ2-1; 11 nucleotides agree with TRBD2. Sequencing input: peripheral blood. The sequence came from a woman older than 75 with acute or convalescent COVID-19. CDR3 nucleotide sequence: TGCAGTGCCAGTAGCGGGGGGGCGACCTACAATGAGCAGTTCTTC. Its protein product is CSASSGGATYNEQFF.